This T cell receptor (beta chain) was recovered during a study of cytomegalovirus exposure and HLA in healthy donors. Vbeta (60) and Jbeta (13) primers were used in the PCR. Generated by immunoSEQ multiplex PCR, the TCRdb table keeps only in-frame clones and is missing some. Among 95,000 to 120,000 clones listed, 70% to 85% were seen once. Deletions cut 6 bases from V and 5 bases from J, with 22 bases between. The length of the CDR3 is 16 residues. The germline V gene encodes CDR1 LNHDA and CDR2 SQIVND (reference sequence). Input material: PBMCs. The chain is built from TRBV19 and TRBJ2-5, with a tentative D call TRBD1 (5 bases). The sequence came from a young woman in good health and CMV-seronegative. The CDR3 region is CASSRSSGLGVETQYF. CDR3 nucleotides: TGTGCCAGTAGCCGATCTTCAGGGTTGGGTGTGGAGACCCAGTACTTC.